What follows are 25 T cell receptor beta chains derived from one specimen sequenced in a study of technical replicates of blood from a few donors. The data were produced by immunoSEQ multiplex PCR, yet TCRdb's version contains in-frame clones alone and is incomplete. The data contain more than 65,000 clones, just under 95% of them singletons. Sequenced material: T cells isolated from PBMCs. The source is a human donor in good health.

This rearrangement joins TRBV20-1 to TRBJ1-1; D ambiguous. The length of the CDR3 is 11 residues. Germline V gives CDR1 DFQATT, CDR2 SNEGSKA (reference sequence). Trimming took off 5 bases at V and 6 bases at J, with 10 bases between the two ends. In DNA, the CDR3 is TGCAGTGCTTCGGGGAGCCCTGAAGCTTTCTTT. Translation gives CSASGSPEAFF.

The V gene is TRBV6-1, the J gene TRBJ2-1; D is unresolved. Germline V gene data show CDR1 as MNHNS and CDR2 as SASEGT. V was cut by 2 bases and J by 9 bases, with 14 bases left in between. The CDR3 has 14 residues. Here the CDR3 reads CASSELKESGEQFF. CDR3 DNA: TGTGCCAGCAGTGAACTAAAGGAATCGGGTGAGCAGTTCTTC.

This chain links TRBV10-3 with TRBJ2-6; a possible D gene is TRBD1 (5 bases). The CDR3 spans 18 residues. CDR1 and CDR2 from the germline V gene are ENHRY and SYGVKD. V was pared by 1 base and J by 2 bases, with 15 bases between. Here the CDR3 reads CAISEFEALRAGANVLTF. The CDR3 DNA is TGTGCCATCAGTGAGTTTGAGGCCCTCAGGGCTGGGGCCAACGTCCTGACTTTC.

V gene TRBV28 combines with J gene TRBJ1-5, with a weak D call TRBD1 (5 bases). V lost 3 bases and J lost 7, with 10 bases in between. This CDR3 spans 13 amino acids. CDR1 and CDR2 from the germline V gene are MDHEN and SYDVKM. CDR3: CASSFGGNQPQHF. In nucleotides, the CDR3 is TGTGCCAGCAGTTTCGGGGGTAACCAGCCCCAGCATTTT.

The chain recombines TRBV28 with TRBJ1-5, with TRBD1 as a possible D gene (6 bases). CDR3 length: 15 amino acids. Germline V CDR1 and CDR2: MDHEN, SYDVKM. The ends were cut back, 4 bases at V and 5 bases at J, with 15 bases in the middle. The CDR3 region is CASSSLQGSDQPQHF. CDR3 coding DNA: TGTGCCAGCAGTTCTTTACAGGGATCGGATCAGCCCCAGCATTTT.

The rearrangement joins TRBV7-6 to TRBJ2-1, with a possible D match to TRBD1 (6 bases). The germline V gene has CDR1 SGHVS and CDR2 FNYEAQ. Trimming left V 5 bases short and J 4 bases short, with 15 bases between. CDR3 length: 15 residues. The CDR3 protein is CASSPKGQPYNEQFF. The CDR3 nucleotides are TGTGCCAGCAGCCCCAAAGGACAGCCATACAATGAGCAGTTCTTC.

V gene TRBV19 combines with J gene TRBJ2-5; D is perhaps TRBD2 (6 bases). This CDR3 is 16 amino acids long. Per germline, CDR1 LNHDA and CDR2 SQIVND (reference sequence). Trimming removed 6 bases from V and 7 bases from J, with 24 bases in between. This CDR3 is CASRMNRDAEGGTQYF. CDR3 nucleotide sequence: TGTGCCAGTAGGATGAACCGGGACGCCGAGGGAGGGACCCAGTACTTC.

The rearrangement links TRBV29-1 to TRBJ2-1, with D perhaps matching TRBD2 (6 bases). Trimming left V 4 bases short and J 7 bases short, with 14 bases between. The CDR3 length is 13 residues. The germline CDR1 and CDR2 sequences are SQVTM and ANQGSEA. CDR3 DNA: TGCAGCGTTGTTCCCAGGAGGGATAATGAGCAGTTCTTC. The encoded protein is CSVVPRRDNEQFF.

This chain joins TRBV27 and TRBJ2-4; weak D call: TRBD2 (6 bases). Trimming pared 5 bases from V and 1 base from J, leaving 15 bases between. This CDR3 comprises 16 residues. In germline, CDR1 is MNHEY, CDR2 SMNVEV (reference sequence). In DNA, the CDR3 is TGTGCCAGCAGTCCTGGAGGGGTACAGGCCAAAAACATTCAGTACTTC. Protein: CASSPGGVQAKNIQYF.

This sequence joins TRBV5-5 and TRBJ1-1, with 7 bases aligning to TRBD1. Germline V gene sequence: CDR1 SGHKS, CDR2 YYEKEE (reference sequence). The CDR3 loop spans 13 amino acids. V gave up 0 bases and J gave up 10 bases; unmatched junction bases: 6. The DNA of the CDR3 is TGTGCCAGCAGCTTGGGGACAGGCCAGCGAGCTTTCTTT. As protein: CASSLGTGQRAFF.

The chain employs TRBV9 and TRBJ1-1; D remains unclear. This CDR3 region has 13 residues. V lost 0 bases and J 6 bases, leaving 9 bases between the germline ends. The germline gives CDR1 SGDLS, CDR2 YYNGEE. CDR3 sequence reads: CASSVGGLSEAFF. DNA for the CDR3: TGTGCCAGCAGCGTAGGCGGGTTATCTGAAGCTTTCTTT.

This chain links TRBV19 with TRBJ1-4, with D uncertain. The CDR3 sequence is 13 residues long. The ends were cut back, 10 bases at V and 5 bases at J, with 14 bases in the middle. CDR1 is LNHDA and CDR2 is SQIVND in the germline V gene (reference sequence). As DNA, the CDR3 is TGTGCCACAGACTCGGGAGGGAATGAAAAACTGTTTTTT. As protein: CATDSGGNEKLFF.

This clone has a single count. J is TRBJ2-7 and V is TRBV7-9, with 12 bases identical to TRBD2. Germline V gene data show CDR1 as SEHNR and CDR2 as FQNEAQ (reference sequence). This CDR3 spans 14 amino acids. The V and J ends lost 7 bases and 6 bases, in that order; junction bases with no gene match: 7. In nucleotides, the CDR3 is TGTGCCAGCATGCTGACTAGCGGGAGCGTCGAGCAGTACTTC. Translated: CASMLTSGSVEQYF.

The chain links TRBV28 to TRBJ2-7; perhaps TRBD1 as D (6 bases). This CDR3 comprises 15 residues. CDR1 is MDHEN and CDR2 is SYDVKM in the germline V gene. Trimming stripped 2 bases from V and 0 bases from J, with 11 bases between. The CDR3: CASSLGTLSSYEQYF. CDR3 bases: TGTGCCAGCAGTTTAGGGACACTAAGCTCCTACGAGCAGTACTTC. The complete variable domain, with remaining parts taken from reference TRBV28 and TRBJ2-7, reads DVKVTQSSRYLVKRTGEKVFLECVQDMDHENMFWYRQDPGLGLRLIYFSYDVKMKEKGDIPEGYSVSREKKERFSLILESASTNQTSMYLCASSLGTLSSYEQYFGPGTRLTVT.

The chain carries TRBV6-6 and TRBJ1-2; perhaps TRBD1 as D (5 bases). This CDR3 comprises 15 residues. Germline V gene data show CDR1 as MNHNY and CDR2 as SVGAGI (reference sequence). Trimming shortened V by 5 bases and J by 3 bases, and 16 bases separated the two germline ends. The CDR3, as DNA: TGTGCCAGCAGTAAGGGACTCCCCACGGACTATGGCTACACCTTC. Translation gives CASSKGLPTDYGYTF.

In this sample, this clone turned up once. The J gene is TRBJ1-1, the V gene TRBV9, with D possibly being TRBD1 (5 bases). CDR1 is SGDLS, CDR2 YYNGEE, per germline. CDR3 length: 14 amino acids. V was cut by 6 bases and J by 0 bases, with 12 bases left in between. CDR3 protein: CASNGGGLNTEAFF. The DNA of the CDR3 is TGTGCCAGCAATGGGGGAGGTTTGAACACTGAAGCTTTCTTT.

This rearrangement joins TRBV7-9 to TRBJ2-6; possibly TRBD2 for D (6 bases). Trimming pared 1 base from V and 2 bases from J, leaving 12 bases between. Germline V gene data show CDR1 as SEHNR and CDR2 as FQNEAQ (reference sequence). This CDR3 spans 17 amino acids. CDR3 sequence (DNA): TGTGCCAGCAGCTTAGGCTTCCCGGGGGCTGGGGCCAACGTCCTGACTTTC. This codes for CASSLGFPGAGANVLTF.

This clone was recorded only once. The chain couples TRBV29-1 to TRBJ1-5; TRBD1 might be the D (6 bases). With 6 bases removed from V and 5 bases from J, the gap between germline ends came to 14 bases. Germline lookup yields CDR1 SQVTM and CDR2 ANQGSEA. The CDR3 runs to 13 residues. The CDR3, as DNA: TGCAGCGTGAGGGGGGGTGAAGATCAGCCCCAGCATTTT. Amino acid sequence: CSVRGGEDQPQHF.

The CDR3 reads CASSSGLGQGSNQPQHF. In DNA, the CDR3 is TGTGCCAGCTCATCCGGATTAGGGCAGGGGAGCAATCAGCCCCAGCATTTT. V and J are TRBV18 and TRBJ1-5; perhaps TRBD1 as D (6 bases). V lost 5 bases and J lost 1, with 18 bases in between. This CDR3 has 17 amino acids. From germline, CDR1 is KGHSH and CDR2 LQKENI.

The J gene is TRBJ2-7, the V gene TRBV5-1, with TRBD1 as a possible D gene (5 bases). Germline V gives CDR1 SGHRS, CDR2 YFSETQ. Trimming took off 3 bases at V and 2 bases at J, with 15 bases between the two ends. The CDR3 runs to 15 residues. The CDR3 reads CASSSDQGFTYEQYF. DNA of the CDR3: TGCGCCAGCAGCTCGGATCAGGGTTTCACCTACGAGCAGTACTTC.

This clone was recorded once. The chain employs TRBV4-3 and TRBJ1-1, with D uncertain. Germline assignment: CDR1 LGHNA and CDR2 YSLEER. The V end lost 0 bases, the J end lost 3 bases, and 14 bases lay between the germline ends. This CDR3 has 16 residues. The CDR3 spells CASSQDQEGLHTEAFF. CDR3 DNA sequence: TGCGCCAGCAGCCAAGATCAGGAGGGATTGCACACTGAAGCTTTCTTT.

The V gene is TRBV27, the J gene TRBJ1-2; TRBD1 matches at 7 bases. In germline, CDR1 is MNHEY, CDR2 SMNVEV (reference sequence). There are 13 residues in the CDR3. The V and J ends lost 6 bases and 6 bases, in that order; junction bases with no gene match: 7. In DNA form, the CDR3 reads TGTGCCAGCAGCCTAGGGGGCTCCCATGGCTACACCTTC. It encodes CASSLGGSHGYTF.

The chain has TRBV28 and TRBJ1-1, with D tentatively TRBD1 (5 bases). Germline V CDR1 and CDR2: MDHEN, SYDVKM. The germline V and J ends were trimmed by 6 bases and 6 bases, with 17 bases remaining between them. CDR3 length: 14 residues. The CDR3 reads CASSIGHKISEAFF. In DNA form, the CDR3 reads TGTGCCAGCAGCATCGGACATAAAATTTCTGAAGCTTTCTTT.

V and J are TRBV5-5 and TRBJ1-4; D might be TRBD1 (5 bases). Germline lookup yields CDR1 SGHKS and CDR2 YYEKEE (reference sequence). There are 15 residues in the CDR3. Trimming shortened V by 1 base and J by 7 bases, and 14 bases separated the two germline ends. CDR3 loop: CASSLSLGASEKLFF. CDR3 nucleotides: TGTGCCAGCAGCTTGTCGTTAGGGGCTAGTGAAAAACTGTTTTTT.

The chain employs TRBV19 and TRBJ2-7, with D perhaps matching TRBD2 (5 bases). Trimming removed 6 bases from V and 1 base from J, with 13 bases in between. This CDR3 region has 14 residues. Germline V gene data show CDR1 as LNHDA and CDR2 as SQIVND (reference sequence). CDR3 in amino acids: CASRTDSISYEQYF. CDR3 DNA: TGTGCCAGTAGGACGGACTCAATATCCTACGAGCAGTACTTC.